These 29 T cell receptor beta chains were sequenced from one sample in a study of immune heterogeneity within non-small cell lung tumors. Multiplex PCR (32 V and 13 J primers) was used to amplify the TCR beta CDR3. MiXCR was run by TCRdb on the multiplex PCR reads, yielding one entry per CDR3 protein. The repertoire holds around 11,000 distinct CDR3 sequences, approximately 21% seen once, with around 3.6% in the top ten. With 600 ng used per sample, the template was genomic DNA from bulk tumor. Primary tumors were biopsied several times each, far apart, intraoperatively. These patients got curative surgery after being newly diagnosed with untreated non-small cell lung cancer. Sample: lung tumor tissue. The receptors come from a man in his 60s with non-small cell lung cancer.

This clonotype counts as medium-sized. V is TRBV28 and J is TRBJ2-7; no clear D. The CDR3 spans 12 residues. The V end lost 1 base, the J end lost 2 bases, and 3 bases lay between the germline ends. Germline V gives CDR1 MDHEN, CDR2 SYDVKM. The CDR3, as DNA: TGTGCCAGCAGTTTATATGCCTACGAGCAGTACTTC. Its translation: CASSLYAYEQYF.

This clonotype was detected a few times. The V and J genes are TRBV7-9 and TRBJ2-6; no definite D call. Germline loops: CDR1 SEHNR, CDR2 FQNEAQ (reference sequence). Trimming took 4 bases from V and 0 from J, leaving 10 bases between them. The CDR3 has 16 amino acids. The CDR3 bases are TGTGCCAGCAGCTCTGCACTAATCTCTGGGGCCAACGTCCTGACTTTC. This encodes CASSSALISGANVLTF. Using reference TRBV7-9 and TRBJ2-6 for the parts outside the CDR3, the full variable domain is DTGVSQNPRHKITKRGQNVTFRCDPISEHNRLYWYRQTLGQGPEFLTYFQNEAQLEKSRLLSDRFSAERPKGSFSTLEIQRTEQGDSAMYLCASSSALISGANVLTFGAGSRLTVL.

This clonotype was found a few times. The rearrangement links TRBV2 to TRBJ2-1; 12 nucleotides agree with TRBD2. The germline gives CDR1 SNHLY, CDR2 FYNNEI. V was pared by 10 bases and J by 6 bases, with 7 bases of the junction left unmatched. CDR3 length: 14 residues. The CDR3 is CATETSGRFNEQFF. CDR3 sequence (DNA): TGTGCCACCGAGACTAGCGGGAGATTCAATGAGCAGTTCTTC.

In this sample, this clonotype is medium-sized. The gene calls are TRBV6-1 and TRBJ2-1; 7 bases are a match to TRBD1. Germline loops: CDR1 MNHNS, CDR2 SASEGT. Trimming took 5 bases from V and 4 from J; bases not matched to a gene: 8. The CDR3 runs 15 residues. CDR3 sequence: CASSSRTGLYNEQFF. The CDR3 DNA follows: TGTGCCAGCAGTTCACGGACAGGTCTATACAATGAGCAGTTCTTC.

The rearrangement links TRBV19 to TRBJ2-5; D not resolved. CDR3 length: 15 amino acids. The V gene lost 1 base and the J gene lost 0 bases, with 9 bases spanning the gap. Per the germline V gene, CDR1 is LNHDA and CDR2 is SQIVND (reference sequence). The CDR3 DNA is TGTGCCAGTAGTATAGCGCGCGGTGACCAAGAGACCCAGTACTTC. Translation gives CASSIARGDQETQYF.

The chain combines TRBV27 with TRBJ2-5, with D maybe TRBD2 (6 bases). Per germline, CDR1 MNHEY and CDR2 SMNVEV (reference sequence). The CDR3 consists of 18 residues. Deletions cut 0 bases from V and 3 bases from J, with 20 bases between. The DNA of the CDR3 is TGTGCCAGCAGTTTATCATGGAGGGGCGCGGGGTCCAAAGAGACCCAGTACTTC. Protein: CASSLSWRGAGSKETQYF.

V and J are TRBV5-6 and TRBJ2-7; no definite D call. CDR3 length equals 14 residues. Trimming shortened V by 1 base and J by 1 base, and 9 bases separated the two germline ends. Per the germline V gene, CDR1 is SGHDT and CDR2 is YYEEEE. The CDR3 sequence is CASSLPGLSYEQYF. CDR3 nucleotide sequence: TGTGCCAGCAGCTTGCCGGGCCTTTCCTACGAGCAGTACTTC.

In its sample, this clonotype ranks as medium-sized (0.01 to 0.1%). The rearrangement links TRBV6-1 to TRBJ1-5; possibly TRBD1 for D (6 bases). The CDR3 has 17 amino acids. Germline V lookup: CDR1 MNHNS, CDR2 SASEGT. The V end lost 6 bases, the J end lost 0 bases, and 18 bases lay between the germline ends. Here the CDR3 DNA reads TGTGCCAGCAGGCGCGCTAGGGACACCAATAGCAATCAGCCCCAGCATTTT. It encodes CASRRARDTNSNQPQHF.

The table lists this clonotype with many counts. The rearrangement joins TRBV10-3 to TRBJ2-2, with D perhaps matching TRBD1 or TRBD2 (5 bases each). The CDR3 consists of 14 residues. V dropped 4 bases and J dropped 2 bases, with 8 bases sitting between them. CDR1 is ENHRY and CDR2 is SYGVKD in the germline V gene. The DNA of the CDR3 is TGTGCCATCAGTGTTGGGGACAACACCGGGGAGCTGTTTTTT. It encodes CAISVGDNTGELFF.

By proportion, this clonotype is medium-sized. The CDR3: CASIRGTATSYEQYF. In nucleotides, the CDR3 is TGTGCCAGCATACGAGGGACAGCAACTTCCTACGAGCAGTACTTC. The chain combines TRBV6-1 with TRBJ2-7; TRBD1 matches 7 bases. Germline V gene lookup returns CDR1 MNHNS and CDR2 SASEGT. With V trimmed by 7 bases and J by 1 base, 10 bases remained unmatched. The CDR3 covers 15 residues.

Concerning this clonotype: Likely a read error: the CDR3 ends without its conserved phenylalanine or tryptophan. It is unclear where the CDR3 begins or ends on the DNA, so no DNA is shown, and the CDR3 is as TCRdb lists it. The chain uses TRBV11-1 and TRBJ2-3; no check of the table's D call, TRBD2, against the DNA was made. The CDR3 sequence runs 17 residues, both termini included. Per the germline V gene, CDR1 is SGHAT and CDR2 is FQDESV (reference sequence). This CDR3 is CASSLQGLNSYEQYFGP.

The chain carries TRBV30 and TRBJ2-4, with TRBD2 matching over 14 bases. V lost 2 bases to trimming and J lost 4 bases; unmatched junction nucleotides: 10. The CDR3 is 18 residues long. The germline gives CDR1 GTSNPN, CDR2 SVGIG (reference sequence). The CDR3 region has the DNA TGTGCCTGGAGTCAAACGACTAGCGGGGGGGGCGGTAAAAACATTCAGTACTTC. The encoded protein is CAWSQTTSGGGGKNIQYF.

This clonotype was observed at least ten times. The CDR3 nucleotides read TGTGCCAGCAGCGGCCCTGGGGGCCAGGAGCAGTACTTC. Translation gives CASSGPGGQEQYF. The rearrangement joins TRBV25-1 to TRBJ2-7; TRBD1 might be the D (6 bases). V was pared by 6 bases and J by 7 bases, with 16 bases between. This CDR3 has 13 amino acids. Looked up from germline, CDR1 is MGHDK and CDR2 is SYGVNS.

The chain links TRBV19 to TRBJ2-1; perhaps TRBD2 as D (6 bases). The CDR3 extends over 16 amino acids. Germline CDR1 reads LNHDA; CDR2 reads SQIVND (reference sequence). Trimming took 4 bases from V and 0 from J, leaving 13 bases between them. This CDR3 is CASSRTDYLSYNEQFF. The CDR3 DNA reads TGTGCCAGTAGTAGGACGGACTACCTCTCCTACAATGAGCAGTTCTTC.

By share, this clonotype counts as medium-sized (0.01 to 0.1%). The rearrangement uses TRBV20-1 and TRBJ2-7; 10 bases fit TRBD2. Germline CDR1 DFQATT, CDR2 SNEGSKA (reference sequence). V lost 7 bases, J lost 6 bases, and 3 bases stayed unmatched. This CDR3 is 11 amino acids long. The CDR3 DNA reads TGCAGTGGATTAGCGGGAGGCGAGCAGTACTTC. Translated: CSGLAGGEQYF.

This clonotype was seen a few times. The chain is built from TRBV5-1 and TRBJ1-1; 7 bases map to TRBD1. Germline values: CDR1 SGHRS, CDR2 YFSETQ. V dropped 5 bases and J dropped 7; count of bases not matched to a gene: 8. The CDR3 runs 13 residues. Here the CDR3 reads CASRFEQGDEAFF. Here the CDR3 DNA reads TGCGCCAGCAGATTTGAGCAGGGGGATGAAGCTTTCTTT.

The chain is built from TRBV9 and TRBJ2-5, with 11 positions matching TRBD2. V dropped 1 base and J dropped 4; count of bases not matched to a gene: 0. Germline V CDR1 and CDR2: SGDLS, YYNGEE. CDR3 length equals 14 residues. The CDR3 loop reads CASSVLAGGETQYF. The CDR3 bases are TGTGCCAGCAGCGTACTAGCGGGAGGAGAGACCCAGTACTTC.

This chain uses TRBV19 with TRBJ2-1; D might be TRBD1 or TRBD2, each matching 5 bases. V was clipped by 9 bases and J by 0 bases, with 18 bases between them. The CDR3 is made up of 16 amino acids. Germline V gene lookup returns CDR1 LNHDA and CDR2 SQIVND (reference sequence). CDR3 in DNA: TGTGCCAGCGGGACGGCTACCACTAGCTCCTACAATGAGCAGTTCTTC. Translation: CASGTATTSSYNEQFF. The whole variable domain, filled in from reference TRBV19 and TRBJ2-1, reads DGGITQSPKYLFRKEGQNVTLSCEQNLNHDAMYWYRQDPGQGLRLIYYSQIVNDFQKGDIAEGYSVSREKKESFPLTVTSAQKNPTAFYLCASGTATTSSYNEQFFGPGTRLTVL.

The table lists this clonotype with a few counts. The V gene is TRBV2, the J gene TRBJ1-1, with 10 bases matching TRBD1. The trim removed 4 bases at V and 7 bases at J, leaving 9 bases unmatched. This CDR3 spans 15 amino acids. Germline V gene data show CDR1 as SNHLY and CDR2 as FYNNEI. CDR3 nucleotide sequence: TGTGCCAGCAGTGTTGACAGGGGGCGCTTGTTTGAAGCTTTCTTT. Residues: CASSVDRGRLFEAFF.

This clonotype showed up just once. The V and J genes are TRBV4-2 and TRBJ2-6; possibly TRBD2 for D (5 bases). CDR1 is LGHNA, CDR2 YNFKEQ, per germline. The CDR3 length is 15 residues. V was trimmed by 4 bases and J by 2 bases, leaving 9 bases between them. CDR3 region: CASSLRDTGANVLTF. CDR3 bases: TGTGCCAGCAGCCTGAGGGATACTGGGGCCAACGTCCTGACTTTC.

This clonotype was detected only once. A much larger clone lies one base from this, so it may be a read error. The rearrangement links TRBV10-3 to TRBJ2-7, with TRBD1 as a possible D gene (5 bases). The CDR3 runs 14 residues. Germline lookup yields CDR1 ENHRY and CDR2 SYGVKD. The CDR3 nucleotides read TGTGCCACCAGTGACCCTGGGGCGCCGGACGGGCAGTACTTC. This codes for CATSDPGAPDGQYF.

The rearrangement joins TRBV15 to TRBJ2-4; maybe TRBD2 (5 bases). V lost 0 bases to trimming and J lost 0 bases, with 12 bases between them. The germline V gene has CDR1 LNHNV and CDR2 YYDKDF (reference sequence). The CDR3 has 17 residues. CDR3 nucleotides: TGTGCCACCAGCAGAGATTTAAGTGGACTAGCCAAAAACATTCAGTACTTC. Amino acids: CATSRDLSGLAKNIQYF.

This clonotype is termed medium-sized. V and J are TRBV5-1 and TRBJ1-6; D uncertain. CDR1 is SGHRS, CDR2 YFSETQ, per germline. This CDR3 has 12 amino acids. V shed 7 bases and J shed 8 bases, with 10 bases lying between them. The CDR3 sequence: CASSEVDSPLHF. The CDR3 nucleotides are TGCGCCAGCTCGGAAGTGGATTCACCCCTCCACTTT.

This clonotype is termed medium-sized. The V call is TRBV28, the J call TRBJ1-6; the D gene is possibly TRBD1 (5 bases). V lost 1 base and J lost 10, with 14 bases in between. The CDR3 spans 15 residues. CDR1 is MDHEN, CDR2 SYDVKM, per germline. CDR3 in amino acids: CASSLSAGSRSPLHF. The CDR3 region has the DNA TGTGCCAGCAGTTTATCTGCAGGGTCGAGATCACCCCTCCACTTT. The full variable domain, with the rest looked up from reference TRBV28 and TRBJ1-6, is DVKVTQSSRYLVKRTGEKVFLECVQDMDHENMFWYRQDPGLGLRLIYFSYDVKMKEKGDIPEGYSVSREKKERFSLILESASTNQTSMYLCASSLSAGSRSPLHFGNGTRLTVT.

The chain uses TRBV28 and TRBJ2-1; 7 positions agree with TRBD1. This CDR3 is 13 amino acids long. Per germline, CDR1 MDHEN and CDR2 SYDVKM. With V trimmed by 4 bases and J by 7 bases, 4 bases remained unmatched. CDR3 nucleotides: TGTGCCAGCAGTTCAGTACAGGGGAATGAGCAGTTCTTC. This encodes CASSSVQGNEQFF. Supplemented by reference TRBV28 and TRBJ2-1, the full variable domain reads DVKVTQSSRYLVKRTGEKVFLECVQDMDHENMFWYRQDPGLGLRLIYFSYDVKMKEKGDIPEGYSVSREKKERFSLILESASTNQTSMYLCASSSVQGNEQFFGPGTRLTVL.

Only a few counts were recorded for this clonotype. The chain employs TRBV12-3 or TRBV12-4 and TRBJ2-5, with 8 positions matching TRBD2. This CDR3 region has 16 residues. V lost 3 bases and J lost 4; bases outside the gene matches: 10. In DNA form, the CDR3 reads TGTGCCAGCAGTTTCGTTCGGGGACTAGTTAGAGAGACCCAGTACTTC. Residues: CASSFVRGLVRETQYF.

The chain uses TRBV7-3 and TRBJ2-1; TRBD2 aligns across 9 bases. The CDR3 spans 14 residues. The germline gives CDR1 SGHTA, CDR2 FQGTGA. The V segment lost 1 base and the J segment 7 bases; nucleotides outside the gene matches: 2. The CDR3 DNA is TGTGCCAGCAGCTTAAGCGGGAGGGGAAATGAGCAGTTCTTC. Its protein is CASSLSGRGNEQFF.

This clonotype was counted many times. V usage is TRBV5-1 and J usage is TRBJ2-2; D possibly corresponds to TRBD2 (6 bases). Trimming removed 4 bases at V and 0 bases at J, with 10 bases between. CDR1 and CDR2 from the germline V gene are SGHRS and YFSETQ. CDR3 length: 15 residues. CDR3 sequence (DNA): TGCGCCAGCAGCCCGGCGGGGCCGAACACCGGGGAGCTGTTTTTT. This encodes CASSPAGPNTGELFF. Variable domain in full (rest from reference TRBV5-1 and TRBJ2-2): KAGVTQTPRYLIKTRGQQVTLSCSPISGHRSVSWYQQTPGQGLQFLFEYFSETQRNKGNFPGRFSGRQFSNSRSEMNVSTLELGDSALYLCASSPAGPNTGELFFGEGSRLTVL.

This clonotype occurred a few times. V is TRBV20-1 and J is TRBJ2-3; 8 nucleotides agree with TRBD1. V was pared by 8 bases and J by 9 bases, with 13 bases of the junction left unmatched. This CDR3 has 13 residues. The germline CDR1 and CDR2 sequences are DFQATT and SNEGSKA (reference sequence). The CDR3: CSTGQGGVGTQYF. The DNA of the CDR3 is TGCAGTACAGGACAGGGTGGGGTTGGGACGCAGTATTTT.